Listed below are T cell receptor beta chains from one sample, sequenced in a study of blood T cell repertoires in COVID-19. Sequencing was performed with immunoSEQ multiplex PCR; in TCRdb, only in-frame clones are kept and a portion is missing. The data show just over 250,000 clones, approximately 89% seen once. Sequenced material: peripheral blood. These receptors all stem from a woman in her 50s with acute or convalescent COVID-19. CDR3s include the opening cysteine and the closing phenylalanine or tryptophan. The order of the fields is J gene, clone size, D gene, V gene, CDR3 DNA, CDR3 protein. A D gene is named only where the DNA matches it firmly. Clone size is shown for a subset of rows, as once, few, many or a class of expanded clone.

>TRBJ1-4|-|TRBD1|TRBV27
TGTGCCAGCAGCCCAAGACAGGGCACTAATGAAAAACTGTTTTTT
CASSPRQGTNEKLFF
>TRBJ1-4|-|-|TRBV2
TGTGCCAGCAGTGAAGTCTGGCAGGCAACTAATGAAAAACTGTTTTTT
CASSEVWQATNEKLFF
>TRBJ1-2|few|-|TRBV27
TGTGCCAGCAGGGGCGGGAGTTCGTGGGTCTATGGCTACACCTTC
CASRGGSSWVYGYTF
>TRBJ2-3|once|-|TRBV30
TGTGCCTGGAGTAAATTTCCTAGCACAGATACGCAGTATTTT
CAWSKFPSTDTQYF
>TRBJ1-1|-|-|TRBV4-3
TGCGCCAGCAGCCAACAACAGGGGAACACTGAAGCTTTCTTT
CASSQQQGNTEAFF
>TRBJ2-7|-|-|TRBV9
TGTGCCAGCAGCGTAAAAGGAACAGGATCCTACGAGCAGTACTTC
CASSVKGTGSYEQYF
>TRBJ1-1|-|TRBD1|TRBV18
TGTGCCAGCTCCTCTGGCGCCGGGACAGGCTCTGAAGCTTTCTTT
CASSSGAGTGSEAFF
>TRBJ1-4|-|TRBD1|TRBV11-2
TGTGCCAGCAGCCTTAGCTGGGGGGACAGGGAACGAAAACTGTTTTTT
CASSLSWGDRERKLFF
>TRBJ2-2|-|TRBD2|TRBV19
TGTGCCAGTACCCCCTGGACTAGCAGTAGCACCGGGGAGCTGTTTTTT
CASTPWTSSSTGELFF
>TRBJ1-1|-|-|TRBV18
TGTGCCAGCTCACTCGCCCGGGGAGTGACTGAAGCTTTCTTT
CASSLARGVTEAFF
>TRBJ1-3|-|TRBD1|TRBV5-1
TGCGCCAGCAGCTTGGAGGAAAGGACAGGGAAGGATTTT
CASSLEERTGKDF
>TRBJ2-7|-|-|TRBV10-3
TGTGCCATCAGTGTTGTCGGGTCCGGTAGCTACGAGCAGTACTTC
CAISVVGSGSYEQYF
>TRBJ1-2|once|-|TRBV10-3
TGTGCCATCAGTGAGATGCAGAACTATGGCTACACCTTC
CAISEMQNYGYTF
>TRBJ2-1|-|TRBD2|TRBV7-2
TGTGCCAGCAGCTTAACACTAGCGGGCCTCAATGAGCAGTTCTTC
CASSLTLAGLNEQFF
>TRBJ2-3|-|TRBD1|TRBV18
TGTGCCAGCTCACAACTGAGGACAGGGCCTAGCACAGATACGCAGTATTTT
CASSQLRTGPSTDTQYF
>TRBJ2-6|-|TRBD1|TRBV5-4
TGTGCCAGCAGCTTGGCCGGACAGGGGGCTTGGGCGAACGTCCTGACTTTC
CASSLAGQGAWANVLTF
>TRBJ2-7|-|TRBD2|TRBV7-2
TGTGCCAGCAGCTTGGCTAGCGGGGTGTTCTACGAGCAGTACTTC
CASSLASGVFYEQYF
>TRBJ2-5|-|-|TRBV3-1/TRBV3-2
TGTGCCAGCAGCCAAGTGAAGCAGGGGCTACAGGAGACCCAGTACTTC
CASSQVKQGLQETQYF
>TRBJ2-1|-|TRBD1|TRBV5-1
TGCGCCAGCAGCTTGACCAGACAGGGTAGCGCGAGCTCCTACAATGAGCAGTTCTTC
CASSLTRQGSASSYNEQFF
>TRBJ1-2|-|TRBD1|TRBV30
TGTGCCTGGTCGACAGGGGTGTACACCTTC
CAWSTGVYTF
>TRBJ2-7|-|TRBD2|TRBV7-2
TGTGCCAGCAGCACACTAGCGGGTATCTACGAGCAGTACTTC
CASSTLAGIYEQYF
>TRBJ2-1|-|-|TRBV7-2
TGTGCCAGCCAGGGACAAAGGGCCTCCTACAATGAGCAGTTCTTC
CASQGQRASYNEQFF
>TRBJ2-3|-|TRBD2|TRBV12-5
TGTGCTAGTGGTTTCTCCGGGACTAGCGGGAGCACAGATACGCAGTATTTT
CASGFSGTSGSTDTQYF
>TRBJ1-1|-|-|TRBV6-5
TGTGCCAGCAGTTACTATTCAGCGTCCACTGAAGCTTTCTTT
CASSYYSASTEAFF
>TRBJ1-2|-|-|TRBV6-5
TGTGCCAGCAGTAACGGGGTGCCCAACTATGGCTACACCTTC
CASSNGVPNYGYTF
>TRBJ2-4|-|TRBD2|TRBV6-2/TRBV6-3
TGTGCCAGCAGTTACTCTTCGAAGCGGGGTCTAGCCAAAAACATTCAGTACTTC
CASSYSSKRGLAKNIQYF
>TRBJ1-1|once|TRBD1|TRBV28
TGTGCCAGCAGTTTACTGGGACAGGGTGTCTCTGAAGCTTTCTTT
CASSLLGQGVSEAFF
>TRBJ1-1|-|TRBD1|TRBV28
TGTGCCAGCAGTCCGAGAGACAGGGGCCTTGTTGATTTCTTT
CASSPRDRGLVDFF
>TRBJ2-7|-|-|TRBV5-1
TGCGCCAGCAGCTTGGGCGGATCTTTCTACGAGCAGTACTTC
CASSLGGSFYEQYF
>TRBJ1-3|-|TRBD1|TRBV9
TGTGCCAGCAGCGCCCAGGACAGGGGGTTAACGGGAAACACCATATATTTT
CASSAQDRGLTGNTIYF
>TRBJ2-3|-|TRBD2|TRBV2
TGTGCCAGCAGGGTAGCGGGTCCCACAGATACGCAGTATTTT
CASRVAGPTDTQYF
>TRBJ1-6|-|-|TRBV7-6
TGTGCCAGCAGCTTCAACCAGGGATATAATTCACCCCTCCACTTT
CASSFNQGYNSPLHF
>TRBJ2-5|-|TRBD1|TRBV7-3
TGTGCCAGCAGCCTGACAGGGAGACAAGAGACCCAGTACTTC
CASSLTGRQETQYF